Following are 28 T cell receptor beta chains from one sample sequenced in a study of T cell responses to AZD1222 COVID-19 vaccine. Profiled with immunoSEQ multiplex PCR; TCRdb holds only in-frame clones, not every one. The sample lists about 130,000 clones; over 85% were seen once. This sample comprised peripheral blood, obtained on day 0 of AZD1222 vaccination. Receptors originate from an adult in good health.

The rearrangement uses TRBV6-6 and TRBJ2-7; D remains unclear. CDR3 size: 14 residues. Trimming left V 2 bases short and J 0 bases short, with 8 bases between. Germline-derived CDR1 and CDR2 are MNHNY and SVGAGI (reference sequence). Here the CDR3 DNA reads TGTGCCAGCAGTTACCAGCAGTTCTCCTACGAGCAGTACTTC. Protein: CASSYQQFSYEQYF.

This clone occurred once. The CDR3 reads CASSYPGGEEQFF. Here the CDR3 DNA reads TGTGCCAGCAGTTACCCCGGGGGAGAGGAGCAGTTCTTC. The chain combines TRBV6-5 with TRBJ2-1; tentative D call: TRBD2 (6 bases). Germline lookup yields CDR1 MNHEY and CDR2 SVGAGI. The CDR3 is 13 amino acids. The ends were cut back, 2 bases at V and 10 bases at J, with 12 bases in the middle.

This chain uses TRBV4-1 with TRBJ2-2, with D tentatively TRBD1 or TRBD2 (5 bases each). Germline loops: CDR1 MGHRA, CDR2 YSYEKL. The V gene lost 4 bases and the J gene lost 3 bases, with 18 bases spanning the gap. The CDR3 consists of 17 residues. The CDR3 is CASSLPPGTRHTGELFF. CDR3 sequence (DNA): TGCGCCAGCAGCCTCCCCCCCGGGACCCGACACACCGGGGAGCTGTTTTTT.

This clone was observed a handful of times. The rearrangement uses TRBV18 and TRBJ1-3; D gene unclear. Looked up from germline, CDR1 is KGHSH and CDR2 is LQKENI. This CDR3 has 15 amino acids. The V gene lost 3 bases and the J gene lost 0 bases, with 9 bases spanning the gap. This CDR3 is CASSPGLRSGNTIYF. As DNA, the CDR3 is TGTGCCAGCTCACCGGGCCTTCGCTCTGGAAACACCATATATTTT.

This chain connects TRBV12-5 to TRBJ1-1, with D possibly matching TRBD1 (5 bases). Trimming left V 0 bases short and J 5 bases short, with 19 bases between. The germline V gene has CDR1 LGHNT and CDR2 FRNRAP. The CDR3 is 17 residues long. Written as DNA, the CDR3 is TGTGCTAGTGGTTTGGTAATCACGGTGGAGGGGATGACTGAAGCTTTCTTT. Translating gives CASGLVITVEGMTEAFF.

The chain recombines TRBV7-9 with TRBJ2-7; D gene unclear. The length of the CDR3 is 13 residues. Germline V gene data show CDR1 as SEHNR and CDR2 as FQNEAQ (reference sequence). Trimming shortened V by 1 base and J by 1 base, and 5 bases separated the two germline ends. CDR3 protein: CASSLGRSYEQYF. In DNA, the CDR3 is TGTGCCAGCAGCTTAGGACGATCCTACGAGCAGTACTTC.

V is TRBV30 and J is TRBJ2-7; 8 nucleotides align to TRBD2. Germline CDR1 and CDR2: GTSNPN and SVGIG (reference sequence). V shed 1 base, J shed 6 bases, and the junction held 8 bases outside the gene matches. The CDR3 totals 14 residues. CDR3 sequence reads: CAWSGQRESGEQYF. The CDR3 region has the DNA TGTGCCTGGAGTGGACAGCGGGAGTCAGGCGAGCAGTACTTC.

This rearrangement joins TRBV6-5 to TRBJ1-5, with TRBD1 matching over 7 bases. Losses at the gene ends were 5 bases for V and 6 bases for J; bases not matched to a gene: 7. This CDR3 is 14 amino acids long. Germline CDR1 reads MNHEY; CDR2 reads SVGAGI. The CDR3 DNA follows: TGTGCCAGCAGTACAGGGGCGCATGGTCAGCCCCAGCATTTT. Translation gives CASSTGAHGQPQHF.

The table lists this clone with a few counts. This chain connects TRBV6-4 to TRBJ1-6; TRBD1 matches 10 bases. The CDR3 covers 14 residues. CDR1 and CDR2 from the germline V gene are MRHNA and SNTAGT. Losses at the gene ends were 4 bases for V and 10 bases for J; bases not matched to a gene: 4. The chain's CDR3 is CASSATGGISPLHF. DNA for the CDR3: TGTGCCAGCAGTGCGACAGGGGGCATATCACCCCTCCACTTT.

The chain couples TRBV18 to TRBJ1-2, with D possibly matching TRBD1 (6 bases). V was clipped by 3 bases and J by 3 bases, with 11 bases between them. The CDR3 totals 14 residues. Germline V gene sequence: CDR1 KGHSH, CDR2 LQKENI. CDR3 protein: CASSPSRGDYGYTF. CDR3 sequence (DNA): TGTGCCAGCTCACCTTCTAGGGGGGACTATGGCTACACCTTC.

The chain uses TRBV19 and TRBJ1-5; D remains unclear. Trimming left V 0 bases short and J 0 bases short, with 15 bases between. Germline values: CDR1 LNHDA, CDR2 SQIVND (reference sequence). The CDR3 length is 18 residues. The chain's CDR3 is CASSIDRQVWYSNQPQHF. As DNA, the CDR3 is TGTGCCAGTAGTATAGATCGGCAGGTTTGGTATAGCAATCAGCCCCAGCATTTT.

The V gene is TRBV19, the J gene TRBJ2-3; 8 nucleotides agree with TRBD2. Germline CDR1 is LNHDA and CDR2 is SQIVND (reference sequence). The ends lost 7 bases at V and 3 bases at J; junction bases unmatched: 9. The CDR3 contains 15 residues. In DNA, the CDR3 is TGTGCCAGTACCGGGGCTAGCGGGTTAACAGATACGCAGTATTTT. It yields the protein CASTGASGLTDTQYF.

The chain joins TRBV3-1 (or the pseudogene TRBV3-2) to TRBJ2-2; 10 nucleotides line up with TRBD2. The germline CDR1 and CDR2 sequences are LGHDT and YNNKEL (reference sequence). The V and J ends lost 2 bases and 0 bases, in that order; junction bases with no gene match: 6. The length of the CDR3 is 18 residues. The CDR3 spells CASSQSGTSDANTGELFF. DNA for the CDR3: TGTGCCAGCAGCCAATCCGGGACTAGCGACGCGAACACCGGGGAGCTGTTTTTT.

J is TRBJ2-7 and V is TRBV19; D is tentatively TRBD1 or TRBD2 (5 bases each). V lost 3 bases and J 3 bases, leaving 9 bases between the germline ends. Germline assignment: CDR1 LNHDA and CDR2 SQIVND (reference sequence). CDR3 length equals 13 residues. In nucleotides, the CDR3 is TGTGCCAGTAGTATGGGGACGTACTACGAGCAGTACTTC. Translating it yields CASSMGTYYEQYF.

The gene calls are TRBV11-3 and TRBJ2-1; 10 bases fit TRBD2. Germline V gene lookup returns CDR1 SGHNT and CDR2 YENEEA. The CDR3 totals 15 residues. J was trimmed by 2 bases and V by 3 bases; bases with no gene match: 1. The CDR3 nucleotides read TGTGCCAGCAGCTTGAGCGGGAGGGCCTACAATGAGCAGTTCTTC. Translating it yields CASSLSGRAYNEQFF.

The chain links TRBV19 to TRBJ2-7; perhaps TRBD1 as D (7 bases). V was shortened by 4 bases and J by 6 bases, with 10 bases between the two germline ends. CDR3 length equals 12 residues. Germline lookup yields CDR1 LNHDA and CDR2 SQIVND (reference sequence). Here the CDR3 reads CASSTQGGEQYF. The CDR3 DNA reads TGTGCCAGTAGTACCCAGGGGGGCGAGCAGTACTTC.

The rearrangement uses TRBV14 and TRBJ1-2, with TRBD1 identical over 11 bases. The CDR3 consists of 17 residues. Losses at the gene ends were 1 base for V and 5 bases for J; bases not matched to a gene: 9. Germline V CDR1 and CDR2: SGHDN, FVKESK. The CDR3 region has the DNA TGTGCCAGCAGCCAAGTGGACAGGGGGCAAAAGGGATATGGCTACACCTTC. Protein sequence: CASSQVDRGQKGYGYTF.

J is TRBJ1-2 and V is TRBV10-3, with D perhaps matching TRBD1 (6 bases). The germline gives CDR1 ENHRY, CDR2 SYGVKD. The CDR3 has 16 residues. Trimming stripped 0 bases from V and 2 bases from J, with 13 bases between. The CDR3 here is CAISESKGTTNYGYTF. The DNA of the CDR3 is TGTGCCATCAGTGAGTCAAAAGGGACAACCAACTATGGCTACACCTTC.

In the case of this clone: Distinct nucleotide sequences in the sample also encode this CDR3. J is TRBJ1-5 and V is TRBV27; D possibly corresponds to TRBD1 (5 bases). The length of the CDR3 is 13 residues. CDR1 is MNHEY, CDR2 SMNVEV, per germline (reference sequence). Trimming shortened V by 3 bases and J by 4 bases, and 7 bases separated the two germline ends. CDR3 nucleotides: TGTGCCAGCAGTTTTAGGGGAAATCAGCCCCAGCATTTT. It encodes CASSFRGNQPQHF.

The chain carries TRBV6-4 and TRBJ1-2; D might be TRBD1 (5 bases). CDR3 length equals 15 residues. The germline V and J ends were trimmed by 5 bases and 8 bases, with 21 bases remaining between them. Germline assignment: CDR1 MRHNA and CDR2 SNTAGT. CDR3 sequence (DNA): TGTGCCAGCAGTTTTGGGACGGACGATTTAGGAGGCTACACCTTC. Translation: CASSFGTDDLGGYTF.

This clone was detected only a few times. V and J are TRBV5-1 and TRBJ2-5; 8 bases map to TRBD1. V lost 4 bases, J lost 4 bases, and 12 bases stayed unmatched. Germline CDR1 SGHRS, CDR2 YFSETQ. This CDR3 has 16 amino acids. CDR3 DNA: TGCGCCAGCAGCGTTACGACAGGGGCTCCCACAGAGACCCAGTACTTC. Its protein is CASSVTTGAPTETQYF. The variable domain in full, completed from reference TRBV5-1 and TRBJ2-5, reads KAGVTQTPRYLIKTRGQQVTLSCSPISGHRSVSWYQQTPGQGLQFLFEYFSETQRNKGNFPGRFSGRQFSNSRSEMNVSTLELGDSALYLCASSVTTGAPTETQYFGPGTRLLVL.

This clone was seen just once. This chain's CDR3 is CASSLSRGTSGTDTQYF. The CDR3 DNA follows: TGTGCCAGCAGTCTCAGCCGTGGGACTAGCGGGACAGATACGCAGTATTTT. This chain uses TRBV27 with TRBJ2-3; 12 bases are shared with TRBD2. Trimming took 5 bases from V and 3 from J; bases not matched to a gene: 9. This CDR3 contains 17 residues. From germline, CDR1 is MNHEY and CDR2 SMNVEV (reference sequence).

This clone was seen more than once but under ten times. The J gene is TRBJ1-1, the V gene TRBV18; D is undetermined. Germline-derived CDR1 and CDR2 are KGHSH and LQKENI. The CDR3 consists of 14 residues. V was clipped by 3 bases and J by 3 bases, with 11 bases between them. The CDR3 coding sequence is TGTGCCAGCTCACCCGGAACAAGCGACACTGAAGCTTTCTTT. The encoded protein is CASSPGTSDTEAFF.

V is TRBV18 and J is TRBJ1-5; D ambiguous. The CDR3 totals 15 residues. Germline lookup yields CDR1 KGHSH and CDR2 LQKENI. V lost 3 bases and J 0 bases, leaving 9 bases between the germline ends. For the CDR3, the DNA is TGTGCCAGCTCACCGCGCAGTGGTAGCAATCAGCCCCAGCATTTT. Amino acid sequence: CASSPRSGSNQPQHF.

The chain combines TRBV5-4 with TRBJ1-6, with D possibly TRBD1 on 5 matching bases. Germline V lookup: CDR1 SGHNT, CDR2 YYREEE (reference sequence). V was trimmed by 4 bases and J by 8 bases, leaving 16 bases between them. The CDR3 sequence is 15 residues long. Written as DNA, the CDR3 is TGTGCCAGCAGCCGTGGAGGGGTAACAGATTCACCCCTCCACTTT. Translation gives CASSRGGVTDSPLHF.

This rearrangement joins TRBV6-1 to TRBJ1-2, with D perhaps matching TRBD1 (5 bases). The CDR3 length is 13 residues. With 1 base removed from V and 7 bases from J, the gap between germline ends came to 10 bases. The germline gives CDR1 MNHNS, CDR2 SASEGT. The CDR3 DNA reads as TGTGCCAGCAGTGAAGACGAGGGGCTTGGCTACACCTTC. Its translation is CASSEDEGLGYTF.

V is TRBV2 and J is TRBJ1-5; tentatively, D is TRBD1 (5 bases). Trimming pared 6 bases from V and 4 bases from J, leaving 16 bases between. The CDR3 loop spans 15 amino acids. The germline CDR1 and CDR2 sequences are SNHLY and FYNNEI. The CDR3 DNA sequence: TGTGCCAGCAGGGGGTTGGAGGGGTTGAATCAGCCCCAGCATTTT. As protein: CASRGLEGLNQPQHF.

The rearrangement joins TRBV28 to TRBJ2-2, with D tentatively TRBD2 (6 bases). V was cut by 5 bases and J by 11 bases, with 12 bases left in between. The CDR3 loop spans 12 amino acids. The germline V gene encodes CDR1 MDHEN and CDR2 SYDVKM. In DNA form, the CDR3 reads TGTGCCAGCAGTCCTGGAGGGGTTGAGCTGTTTTTT. It encodes CASSPGGVELFF.